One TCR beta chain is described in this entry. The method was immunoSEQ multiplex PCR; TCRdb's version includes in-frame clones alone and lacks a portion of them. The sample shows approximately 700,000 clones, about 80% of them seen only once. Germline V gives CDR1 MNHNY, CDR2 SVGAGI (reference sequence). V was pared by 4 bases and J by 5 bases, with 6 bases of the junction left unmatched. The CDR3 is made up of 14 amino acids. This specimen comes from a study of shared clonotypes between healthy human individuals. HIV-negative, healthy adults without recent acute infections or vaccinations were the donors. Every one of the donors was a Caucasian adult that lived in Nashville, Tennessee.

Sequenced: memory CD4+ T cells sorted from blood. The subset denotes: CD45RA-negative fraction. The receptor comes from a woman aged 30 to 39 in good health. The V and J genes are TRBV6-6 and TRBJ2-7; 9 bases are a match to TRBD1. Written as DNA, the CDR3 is TGTGCCAGCAGTTCATGGGACAGGGCCAACGAGCAGTACTTC. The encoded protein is CASSSWDRANEQYF.